Listed here are 9 T cell receptor beta chains from one sample, sequenced in a study of blood T cell repertoires in COVID-19. Produced via immunoSEQ multiplex PCR; TCRdb's table is partial and in-frame only. This repertoire shows 400,000 to 500,000 clones, approximately 88% found once; its top ten account for approximately 1.8%. The material sequenced was PBMCs or T cells enriched from blood (not recorded which). These receptors all come from a woman aged 40 to 50 who had recovered from COVID-19.

This chain uses TRBV7-6 with TRBJ1-2; D unresolved. Trimming removed 1 base at V and 7 bases at J, with 16 bases between. The germline V gene has CDR1 SGHVS and CDR2 FNYEAQ. The CDR3 covers 15 residues. The CDR3 DNA reads TGTGCCAGCAGCTTAGTTAGCGGAGGCTTGGCTGGCTACACCTTC. Residues: CASSLVSGGLAGYTF.

The chain uses TRBV14 and TRBJ1-3; D is uncertain. Trimming took off 2 bases at V and 0 bases at J, with 17 bases between the two ends. CDR1 is SGHDN, CDR2 FVKESK, per germline. The CDR3 extends over 18 amino acids. The CDR3 coding sequence is TGTGCCAGCAGCCAATTCACCGCATCTTGGAGCTCTGGAAACACCATATATTTT. This codes for CASSQFTASWSSGNTIYF. The full variable domain, completed using reference TRBV14 and TRBJ1-3, is EAGVTQFPSHSVIEKGQTVTLRCDPISGHDNLYWYRRVMGKEIKFLLHFVKESKQDESGMPNNRFLAERTGGTYSTLKVQPAELEDSGVYFCASSQFTASWSSGNTIYFGEGSWLTVV.

The V gene is TRBV5-4, the J gene TRBJ2-7; D is perhaps TRBD1 (5 bases). The V end was cut by 5 bases, the J end by 5 bases, with 14 bases between. Germline assignment: CDR1 SGHNT and CDR2 YYREEE (reference sequence). This CDR3 comprises 13 residues. CDR3 sequence: CASRRTGSDEQYF. In DNA form, the CDR3 reads TGTGCCAGCAGGAGAACAGGATCGGACGAGCAGTACTTC.

The rearrangement links TRBV3-1 (or the pseudogene TRBV3-2) to TRBJ2-5, with D hard to call. Germline V CDR1 and CDR2: LGHDT, YNNKEL (reference sequence). With 0 bases removed from V and 5 bases from J, the gap between germline ends came to 10 bases. The CDR3 sequence is 14 residues long. CDR3 sequence reads: CASSQDGSRETQYF. The DNA for the CDR3 is TGTGCCAGCAGCCAAGACGGGTCTAGGGAGACCCAGTACTTC.

The chain has TRBV5-1 and TRBJ1-3; 7 nucleotides agree with TRBD1. The V and J ends lost 2 bases and 0 bases, in that order; junction bases with no gene match: 8. Germline assignment: CDR1 SGHRS and CDR2 YFSETQ. The CDR3 is 17 amino acids. CDR3 amino acids: CASSLPGGTDSGNTIYF. CDR3 in DNA: TGCGCCAGCAGCTTACCCGGAGGGACAGACTCTGGAAACACCATATATTTT.

The gene calls are TRBV6-5 and TRBJ2-3, with D perhaps TRBD2 (6 bases). The CDR3 length is 14 residues. The germline V gene has CDR1 MNHEY and CDR2 SVGAGI. The V end lost 4 bases, the J end lost 0 bases, and 8 bases lay between the germline ends. CDR3: CASSLAASTDTQYF. CDR3 DNA sequence: TGTGCCAGCAGTTTAGCGGCTAGCACAGATACGCAGTATTTT.

The chain employs TRBV2 and TRBJ1-1, with TRBD1 identical over 7 bases. The junction had 4 bases not matched to a gene; V was cut back by 6 bases and J by 3 bases. Germline CDR1 SNHLY, CDR2 FYNNEI. The CDR3 is 13 amino acids. CDR3 sequence: CASSLTGDTEAFF. DNA for the CDR3: TGTGCCAGCAGCCTAACAGGGGACACTGAAGCTTTCTTT.

This chain joins TRBV25-1 and TRBJ2-1; 7 positions match TRBD2. This CDR3 comprises 15 residues. Germline V gene data show CDR1 as MGHDK and CDR2 as SYGVNS. With 4 bases clipped from V and 2 bases from J, the junction kept 5 bases outside the gene matches. The CDR3 bases are TGTGCCAGCAGTGGTCTAGCGGAAACCTACAATGAGCAGTTCTTC. The encoded protein is CASSGLAETYNEQFF.

The V call is TRBV5-1, the J call TRBJ1-3; 10 bases are a match to TRBD1. V trimming: 4 bases; J trimming: 11 bases; junction bases outside the gene matches: 9. There are 14 residues in the CDR3. In germline, CDR1 is SGHRS, CDR2 YFSETQ. The CDR3 bases are TGCGCCAGCAGCATAACCGGGACAGGGGATCCCATATATTTT. Translating gives CASSITGTGDPIYF.